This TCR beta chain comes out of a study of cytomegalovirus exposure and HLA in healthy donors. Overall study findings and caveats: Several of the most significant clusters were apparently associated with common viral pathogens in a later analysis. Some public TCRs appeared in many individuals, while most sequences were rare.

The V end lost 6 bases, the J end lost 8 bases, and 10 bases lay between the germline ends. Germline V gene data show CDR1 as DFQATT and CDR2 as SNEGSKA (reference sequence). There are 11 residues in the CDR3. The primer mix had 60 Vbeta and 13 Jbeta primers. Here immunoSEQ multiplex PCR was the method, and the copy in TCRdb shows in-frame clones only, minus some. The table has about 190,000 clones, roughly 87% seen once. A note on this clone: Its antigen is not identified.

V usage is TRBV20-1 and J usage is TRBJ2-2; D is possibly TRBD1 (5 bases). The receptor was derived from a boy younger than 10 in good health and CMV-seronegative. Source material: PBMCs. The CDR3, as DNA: TGCAGTGCCAGGGTGGGGGGGGAGCTGTTTTTT. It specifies CSARVGGELFF.